These 21 T cell receptor beta chains were sequenced from one sample in a study of siplizumab effects on memory and regulatory T cells. The method was immunoSEQ multiplex PCR; TCRdb's version includes in-frame clones alone and lacks a portion of them. The data show about 120,000 clones, around 94% seen once. The sample consisted of non-Treg CD4+ T cells sorted from blood. These receptors all stem from a human donor in good health.

The chain employs TRBV7-6 and TRBJ2-1; D perhaps matches TRBD2 (5 bases). V gave up 7 bases and J gave up 4 bases, with 17 bases separating them. CDR1 and CDR2 (germline): SGHVS, FNYEAQ. The CDR3 has 15 residues. The CDR3 coding sequence is TGTGCCAGCAAAGCCTTAGGGAGAGAATACAATGAGCAGTTCTTC. Residues: CASKALGREYNEQFF.

J is TRBJ1-1 and V is TRBV6-6; perhaps TRBD1 as D (5 bases). V lost 6 bases to trimming and J lost 5 bases, with 22 bases between them. Germline-derived CDR1 and CDR2 are MNHNY and SVGAGI (reference sequence). This CDR3 has 16 residues. CDR3 in DNA: TGTGCCAGCAGAATGAGGGGCCTCGGAAATCGGACTGAAGCTTTCTTT. It translates to CASRMRGLGNRTEAFF.

The chain has TRBV5-1 and TRBJ1-1, with a weak D call TRBD1 (5 bases). The V end lost 0 bases, the J end lost 1 base, and 13 bases lay between the germline ends. The germline V gene has CDR1 SGHRS and CDR2 YFSETQ. The CDR3 runs 16 residues. This CDR3 reads CASSLVLTGKNTEAFF. CDR3 DNA: TGCGCCAGCAGCTTGGTGCTTACAGGAAAGAACACTGAAGCTTTCTTT.

This clone was seen just once. The chain links TRBV27 to TRBJ2-1; no reliable D call. Germline-derived CDR1 and CDR2 are MNHEY and SMNVEV (reference sequence). The CDR3 is 16 amino acids. V was shortened by 4 bases and J by 1 base, with 14 bases between the two germline ends. CDR3 residues: CASSSVLLGSYNEQFF. CDR3 in DNA: TGTGCCAGCAGTTCCGTTTTACTTGGTTCCTACAATGAGCAGTTCTTC.

The chain is built from TRBV4-2 and TRBJ2-1; D gene uncertain. The CDR3 is 14 amino acids. The germline CDR1 and CDR2 sequences are LGHNA and YNFKEQ. V was shortened by 5 bases and J by 6 bases, with 14 bases between the two germline ends. Here the CDR3 reads CASSNAWDLNEQFF. CDR3 DNA: TGTGCCAGCAGCAACGCTTGGGATCTCAATGAGCAGTTCTTC.

This chain joins TRBV6-5 and TRBJ2-3; maybe TRBD2 (5 bases). The CDR3 consists of 14 residues. Germline V gives CDR1 MNHEY, CDR2 SVGAGI. Trimming took 0 bases from V and 6 from J, leaving 10 bases between them. The CDR3 spells CASSYSSGSDTQYF. In DNA, the CDR3 is TGTGCCAGCAGTTACTCGTCGGGATCGGATACGCAGTATTTT.

This clone has only one observation. This rearrangement joins TRBV7-8 to TRBJ1-1; D call uncertain. Trimming shortened V by 0 bases and J by 9 bases, and 17 bases separated the two germline ends. This CDR3 spans 15 amino acids. Germline V gives CDR1 SGHVS, CDR2 FQNEAQ. CDR3 bases: TGTGCCAGCAGCTTAGCGTACCGAGTTCATCCTAAAGCTTTCTTT. It codes for CASSLAYRVHPKAFF. Full variable domain (rest looked up from reference TRBV7-8 and TRBJ1-1): GAGVSQSPRYKVAKRGQDVALRCDPISGHVSLFWYQQALGQGPEFLTYFQNEAQLDKSGLPSDRFFAERPEGSVSTLKIQRTQQEDSAVYLCASSLAYRVHPKAFFGQGTRLTVV.

V usage is TRBV18 and J usage is TRBJ2-5; D might be TRBD1 (6 bases). Germline V lookup: CDR1 KGHSH, CDR2 LQKENI. V lost 2 bases, J lost 3 bases, and 10 bases lay in between. This CDR3 spans 14 amino acids. The CDR3 region has the DNA TGTGCCAGCTCACCAGGACAGTGGGAAGAGACCCAGTACTTC. Translated: CASSPGQWEETQYF.

The chain carries TRBV2 and TRBJ2-5; D remains unclear. This CDR3 comprises 11 residues. Germline V gene lookup returns CDR1 SNHLY and CDR2 FYNNEI. V dropped 6 bases and J dropped 2 bases, with 4 bases sitting between them. The CDR3 sequence is CASSLQETQYF. The CDR3 nucleotides are TGTGCCAGCAGCCTGCAAGAGACCCAGTACTTC.

On this clone: The junction shows a germline mismatch at one end, possibly a read error. The rearrangement links TRBV5-6 to TRBJ2-5; D remains ambiguous. The CDR3 spans 12 residues. Looked up from germline, CDR1 is SGHDT and CDR2 is YYEEEE. For the CDR3, the DNA is TGTGCCAGCAGCGAGGACCAAGGGACCCAGTACTTC. Its protein is CASSEDQGTQYF.

In its sample, this clone was seen once. The chain employs TRBV28 and TRBJ2-7; TRBD1 or TRBD2 may be the D gene (7 bases each). V gave up 7 bases and J gave up 1 base, with 20 bases separating them. The CDR3 contains 16 residues. The germline gives CDR1 MDHEN, CDR2 SYDVKM. CDR3 coding DNA: TGTGCCAGCATTCCCGGGACAGCGGGGAATTCCTACGAGCAGTACTTC. Protein sequence: CASIPGTAGNSYEQYF.

The chain recombines TRBV2 with TRBJ2-3; 12 positions agree with TRBD2. This CDR3 is 16 amino acids long. V trimming: 6 bases; J trimming: 1 base; junction bases outside the gene matches: 5. The V gene's germline CDR1 is SNHLY and CDR2 FYNNEI. CDR3 loop: CASRNGLAGRTDTQYF. CDR3 sequence (DNA): TGTGCCAGCAGGAATGGACTAGCGGGACGCACAGATACGCAGTATTTT. The whole variable domain, remainder taken from reference TRBV2 and TRBJ2-3, is EPEVTQTPSHQVTQMGQEVILRCVPISNHLYFYWYRQILGQKVEFLVSFYNNEISEKSEIFDDQFSVERPDGSNFTLKIRSTKLEDSAMYFCASRNGLAGRTDTQYFGPGTRLTVL.

This chain connects TRBV2 to TRBJ2-7, with D perhaps matching TRBD2 (8 bases). Germline V lookup: CDR1 SNHLY, CDR2 FYNNEI. The CDR3 covers 17 residues. Trimming left V 7 bases short and J 1 base short, with 23 bases between. The CDR3 DNA reads TGTGCCAGCACGGTGGGTCGACAGGGACTAGGTTCCTACGAGCAGTACTTC. The encoded protein is CASTVGRQGLGSYEQYF.

Here the CDR3 reads CASSEIDGNNYGYTF. In DNA, the CDR3 is TGTGCCAGCAGTGAAATTGACGGGAATAACTATGGCTACACCTTC. This rearrangement joins TRBV6-1 to TRBJ1-2; D remains unclear. The CDR3 consists of 15 residues. Trimming cost V 2 bases and J 1 base, with 11 bases left between them. The V gene's germline CDR1 is MNHNS and CDR2 SASEGT.

J is TRBJ1-1 and V is TRBV9; D is unclear. Germline CDR1 is SGDLS and CDR2 is YYNGEE. This CDR3 has 17 amino acids. Trimming left V 4 bases short and J 0 bases short, with 19 bases between. In DNA, the CDR3 is TGTGCCAGCAGCCCACGGACCGGGAGGATTTTGAACACTGAAGCTTTCTTT. Residues: CASSPRTGRILNTEAFF.

The genes are TRBV27 and TRBJ2-7, with TRBD2 identical over 9 bases. The CDR3 runs 15 residues. After removal of 6 bases from V and 5 bases from J, the junction contained 11 bases not matched to a gene. Germline lookup yields CDR1 MNHEY and CDR2 SMNVEV (reference sequence). The CDR3 DNA reads as TGTGCCAGCAGGCCCGCGGGACTAGCTTTCCACGAGCAGTACTTC. Amino acids: CASRPAGLAFHEQYF.

The chain recombines TRBV5-4 with TRBJ2-5; 9 bases map to TRBD1. Germline V gene lookup returns CDR1 SGHNT and CDR2 YYREEE (reference sequence). The V gene end was trimmed by 4 bases and the J gene end by 7 bases; junction bases not matched to a gene: 14. The CDR3 extends over 16 amino acids. CDR3 nucleotides: TGTGCCAGCAGCCTCCCCCTCGGACAGGGGAGTCGGACCCAGTACTTC. This translates into CASSLPLGQGSRTQYF.

The chain combines TRBV19 with TRBJ2-3, with 8 bases that match TRBD2. With V trimmed by 4 bases and J by 2 bases, 5 bases remained unmatched. The germline gives CDR1 LNHDA, CDR2 SQIVND (reference sequence). The CDR3 length is 15 residues. CDR3 DNA sequence: TGTGCCAGTAGTACCCCGGGGGGGCCCACAGATACGCAGTATTTT. Residues: CASSTPGGPTDTQYF.

The chain recombines TRBV6-5 with TRBJ2-1; possible D gene TRBD2, 5 bases. The CDR3 has 13 amino acids. Germline-derived CDR1 and CDR2 are MNHEY and SVGAGI. Trimming removed 6 bases at V and 7 bases at J, with 13 bases between. The CDR3 DNA reads as TGTGCCAGCAGACTTTCCGGGGTTAATGAGCAGTTCTTC. It specifies CASRLSGVNEQFF.

The chain is built from TRBV9 and TRBJ2-2; no definite D call. The CDR3 has 14 amino acids. The germline V and J ends were trimmed by 0 bases and 6 bases, with 9 bases remaining between them. The germline CDR1 and CDR2 sequences are SGDLS and YYNGEE. CDR3 bases: TGTGCCAGCAGCGTAGGGACCGGCCCCGGGGAGCTGTTTTTT. Protein: CASSVGTGPGELFF.

The chain is built from TRBV25-1 and TRBJ2-3; no clear D. Germline CDR1 reads MGHDK; CDR2 reads SYGVNS. V lost 0 bases and J lost 3, with 7 bases in between. The CDR3 runs 14 residues. This CDR3 reads CASSEYPGTDTQYF. The CDR3 DNA is TGTGCCAGCAGTGAATACCCCGGGACAGATACGCAGTATTTT.